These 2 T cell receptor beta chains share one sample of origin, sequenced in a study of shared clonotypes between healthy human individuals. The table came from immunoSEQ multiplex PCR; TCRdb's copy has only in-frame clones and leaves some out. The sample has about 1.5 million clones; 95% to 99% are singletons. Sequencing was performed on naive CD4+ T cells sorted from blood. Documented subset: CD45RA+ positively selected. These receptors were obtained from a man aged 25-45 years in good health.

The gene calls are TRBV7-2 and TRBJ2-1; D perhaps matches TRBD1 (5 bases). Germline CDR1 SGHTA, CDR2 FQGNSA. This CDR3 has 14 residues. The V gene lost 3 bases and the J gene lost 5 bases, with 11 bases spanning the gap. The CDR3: CASSLDPRDNEQFF. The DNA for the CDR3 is TGTGCCAGCAGCTTGGATCCCAGGGACAATGAGCAGTTCTTC.

The CDR3 DNA is TGTGCCAGCAGTGCGGGGACACAGCTCTACGAGCAGTACTTC. Its protein product is CASSAGTQLYEQYF. This chain links TRBV6-1 with TRBJ2-7, with D possibly matching TRBD1 (6 bases). Trimming stripped 4 bases from V and 3 bases from J, with 13 bases between. From germline, CDR1 is MNHNS and CDR2 SASEGT. The CDR3 totals 14 residues.